Listed here are 3 T cell receptor beta chains from one sample, sequenced in a study of read filtering for tumor transcriptome and immune sequencing. Molecular barcoded adaptors covering alpha/delta and beta/gamma chains were used on around 400 ng RNA. TCRdb re-called the reads with MiXCR, one entry per CDR3 protein. The table lists under 80,000 distinct CDR3 sequences, around 21% of them singletons. Sequences were obtained from a population of CD138-negative cells sorted from bone marrow. All receptors derive from a donor aged 40 or over with multiple myeloma.

This clonotype was detected ten times or more. CDR3 amino acids: CAITSGRGTDEQFF. CDR3 nucleotides: TGTGCCATAACTAGCGGGAGGGGGACGGATGAGCAGTTCTTC. This rearrangement joins TRBV10-3 to TRBJ2-1, with 13 positions matching TRBD2. The length of the CDR3 is 14 residues. The V gene's germline CDR1 is ENHRY and CDR2 SYGVKD. Trimming at V came to 9 bases and at J to 8 bases, leaving 7 bases not matched to a gene.

Notes on this clonotype: The CDR3 carries no conserved terminal phenylalanine or tryptophan, so it likely arises from a read error. This chain links TRBV15 with TRBJ2-2, with TRBD2 matching 12 bases. The CDR3 loop spans 18 amino acids. The V and J ends lost 3 bases and 0 bases, in that order; junction bases with no gene match: 5. Germline CDR1 is LNHNV and CDR2 is YYDKDF (reference sequence). The CDR3 coding sequence is TGTGCCACCAGCAGCTTGTCTAGCGGGAGGGCGAACACCGGGGAGCTGTTTTCT. Its translation is CATSSLSSGRANTGELFS.

In the case of this clonotype: A much bigger clone sits one base away, suggesting this may be a read error. This chain connects TRBV6-1 to TRBJ1-1; D gene unclear. The ends were cut back, 6 bases at V and 5 bases at J, with 7 bases in the middle. In germline, CDR1 is MNHNS, CDR2 SASEGT. The CDR3 is 11 amino acids. CDR3 protein: CASRRVTEAFF. In nucleotides, the CDR3 is TGTGCCAGCAGACGGGTTACTGAAGCTTTCTTT.